This is a list of T cell receptor beta chains from one sample in a study of tumor-infiltrating lymphocytes in primary liver carcinoma. TCRdb itself ran the multiplex PCR reads through MiXCR, one entry per CDR3 protein. Of about 23,000 distinct CDR3 sequences in the sample, over 60% were seen once. The specimen was liver tumor tissue from sampling region 5. The origin of the receptors is a young woman with primary liver carcinoma and hepatitis B virus infection. Both conserved end residues are part of each CDR3. A D gene is named only where the DNA matches it firmly. Some rows mark clone size as missing; the rest say once, few, many or name a class of expanded clone.

v_call	j_call	d_call	clone_size	cdr3_nt	cdr3_aa
TRBV5-6	TRBJ2-2	NA	NA	TGTGCCAGCATCTTGGCACCCAGAGTCACGGAGCTGTTTTTT	CASILAPRVTELFF
TRBV10-3	TRBJ2-7	NA	many	TGTGCCATCAGCGGGACTCCGGGAGACGAGCAGTACTTC	CAISGTPGDEQYF
TRBV4-3	TRBJ2-3	TRBD2	NA	TGCGCTAGCAGCCAAAGTTGGGCGGGAGCCTCCGCAGATACGCGCTATTTT	CASSQSWAGASADTRYF
TRBV5-4	TRBJ1-4	NA	medium-sized	TGTGCCAGCAGCGCCAACCGGGGCCTTAATGAAAAACTGTTTTTT	CASSANRGLNEKLFF
TRBV11-1	TRBJ2-7	NA	NA	TGTGCCAACAGCTTCATGGGTTACAAGCAATACTTC	CANSFMGYKQYF
TRBV10-3	TRBJ2-1	NA	few	TGTGCCACCAGTCCCATGGCGACCCGTGATGAGCAGTTCTTC	CATSPMATRDEQFF
TRBV10-3	TRBJ2-1	NA	medium-sized	TGTGCCATCAGTGAGTCCCAAGCGGCCAGGGGCTACAATGAGCAGTTCTTC	CAISESQAARGYNEQFF
TRBV12-3/TRBV12-4	TRBJ2-5	TRBD1	many	TGTGCCAGCAGTTTTCGTACAGGGGGAACACGAGAGACCCGGTACTTC	CASSFRTGGTRETRYF
TRBV28	TRBJ2-3	TRBD2	few	TGTGCCGGCAGTCCCGAGACTAGCGTGAGGAGCACAGATACGCAGTATTTT	CAGSPETSVRSTDTQYF
TRBV10-2	TRBJ2-7	NA	NA	TGCGCCAGAAGAAGGACAACCAATTCCTACGAGCAGTACTTC	CARRRTTNSYEQYF
TRBV6-5	TRBJ2-5	NA	NA	TGTGCCAATAGTACCGACAAGGGGCTGACCCAGTACTTC	CANSTDKGLTQYF
TRBV12-5	TRBJ2-1	TRBD2	NA	TGTGCTAGTAGCTCGTCACTAGCGGAAGCCAATGGGCAGTTCTTC	CASSSSLAEANGQFF
TRBV7-9	TRBJ2-3	TRBD2	many	TGTGCCAGCAGCTTATTTGCGGGAGGTTTCACAGATACGCAGTATTTT	CASSLFAGGFTDTQYF
TRBV11-2	TRBJ1-1	NA	NA	TGTGCTAGCAGTGCTCGGGACATGGGGCGCAAGAGGTGGAGTAACACTGAAGCTTTCTTT	CASSARDMGRKRWSNTEAFF
TRBV4-3	TRBJ1-2	NA	NA	TGCGCCAGCAGCCAAGACGAAGGGAGGGGCAGGACCGCTACTGACTATGGCTACACCTTC	CASSQDEGRGRTATDYGYTF
TRBV11-1	TRBJ2-7	NA	NA	TGTGCCAGGAGCTTAGCGGAGGCGGACGAGCAGTACTTC	CARSLAEADEQYF